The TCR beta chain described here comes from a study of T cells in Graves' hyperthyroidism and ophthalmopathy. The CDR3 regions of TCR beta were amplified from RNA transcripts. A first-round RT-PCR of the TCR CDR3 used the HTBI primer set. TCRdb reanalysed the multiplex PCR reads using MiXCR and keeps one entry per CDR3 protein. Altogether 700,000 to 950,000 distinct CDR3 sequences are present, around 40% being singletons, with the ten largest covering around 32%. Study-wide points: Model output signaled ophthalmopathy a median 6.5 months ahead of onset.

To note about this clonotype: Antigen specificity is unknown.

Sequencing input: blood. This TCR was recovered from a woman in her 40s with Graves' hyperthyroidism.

The DNA of the CDR3 is TGTGCCACCAGCAGAGACGGAGGGGATACGGAGCAGTTCTTC. Its protein is CATSRDGGDTEQFF. This chain joins TRBV15 and TRBJ2-5; TRBD2 is a possible D gene (6 bases). The J call may not be correct, given that the DNA end is closer to TRBJ2-1. Germline values: CDR1 LNHNV, CDR2 YYDKDF (reference sequence). CDR3 length: 14 residues.